This T cell receptor beta chain originates from a study of T cells in localized non-small cell lung cancer. Study-wide points: Blood T cell density predicted longer survival; adjacent-lung clonality, shorter. The appearance of a median 57 of the top 100 tumor clones was seen in adjacent lung.

The germline V gene has CDR1 MNHEY and CDR2 SMNVEV (reference sequence). CDR3 size: 11 residues. Trimming pared 6 bases from V and 8 bases from J, leaving 7 bases between. The table lists this clone with a count of one. Its antigen remains unidentified. Assay: immunoSEQ multiplex PCR; the TCRdb copy retains only in-frame clones and omits some. In the table there are roughly 72,000 clones, 85% to 90% of which are singletons. The chain uses TRBV27 and TRBJ2-2; D possibly corresponds to TRBD2 (6 bases). The clonotype originates from a male donor aged 60 or over with stage III squamous cell lung carcinoma. This material consisted of peripheral blood, taken before any cancer treatment. The DNA for the CDR3 is TGTGCCAGCAGCGCGGGGGGGGAGCTGTTTTTT. Residues: CASSAGGELFF.